Below are 5 T cell receptor beta chains sequenced from a single sample in a study of post-analysis software for immune sequencing data (dated by TCRdb to between 2014 and 2017). What the work shows at the level of the full study, not this receptor alone: Roughly 5 TRBV segments, including TRBV5-6, TRBV5-1 and TRBV20-1, were significantly more frequent in patients than controls.

The antigens these receptors bind are not known. Receptors were amplified or captured by PCR. Reads for this sample came from an Illumina HiSeq 2500. To reduce PCR and sequencing biases, unique molecular identifiers were built into the TCR beta cDNA libraries. TCRdb reran the public reads through fastp at Q25 and MiXCR, keeping productive beta chains. Every entry covers one CDR3 protein and lists the most common genes and DNA from its rows. The sample contains fewer than 550,000 distinct CDR3 sequences, under 40% of them found a single time. The ten largest clones take up under 7% of the sample. The sample taken for sequencing was blood. The receptors were gathered from a girl aged 2-17 years with multiple sclerosis.

This clonotype appeared a few times. The V and J genes are TRBV7-9 and TRBJ1-6, with D unresolved. CDR1 is SEHNR and CDR2 is FQNEAQ in the germline V gene (reference sequence). The CDR3 has 16 residues. The germline V and J ends were trimmed by 5 bases and 0 bases, with 11 bases remaining between them. DNA for the CDR3: TGTGCCAGCAGCAAAGGAATTAGCTCCTATAATTCACCCCTCCACTTT. Protein product: CASSKGISSYNSPLHF.

In its sample, this clonotype was seen a few times. The chain couples TRBV7-2 to TRBJ2-5; D might be TRBD1 (6 bases). The germline V gene encodes CDR1 SGHTA and CDR2 FQGNSA. V was trimmed by 3 bases and J by 4 bases, leaving 9 bases between them. The CDR3 runs to 13 residues. The DNA for the CDR3 is TGTGCCAGCAGCTTTACAGGGATAGAGACCCAGTACTTC. Translated, it gives CASSFTGIETQYF. Drawing the rest from reference TRBV7-2 and TRBJ2-5, the complete variable domain is GAGVSQSPSNKVTEKGKDVELRCDPISGHTALYWYRQSLGQGLEFLIYFQGNSAPDKSGLPSDRFSAERTGGSVSTLTIQRTQQEDSAVYLCASSFTGIETQYFGPGTRLLVL.

The chain links TRBV7-9 to TRBJ2-5, with 8 bases matching TRBD1. Losses at the gene ends were 4 bases for V and 2 bases for J; bases not matched to a gene: 12. This CDR3 region has 17 residues. CDR1 and CDR2 (germline): SEHNR, FQNEAQ (reference sequence). CDR3 DNA: TGTGCCAGCAGCTCGGGCAGGGGGCGACGGATACAAGAGACCCAGTACTTC. This gives the protein CASSSGRGRRIQETQYF.

The V and J genes are TRBV7-2 and TRBJ1-5; D is possibly TRBD1 (5 bases). The germline gives CDR1 SGHTA, CDR2 FQGNSA. The CDR3 has 14 residues. Trimming took off 0 bases at V and 6 bases at J, with 9 bases between the two ends. This chain's CDR3 is CASSLAGEIQPQHF. CDR3 coding DNA: TGTGCCAGCAGCTTAGCGGGGGAGATTCAGCCCCAGCATTTT. Drawing the rest from reference TRBV7-2 and TRBJ1-5, the complete variable domain is GAGVSQSPSNKVTEKGKDVELRCDPISGHTALYWYRQSLGQGLEFLIYFQGNSAPDKSGLPSDRFSAERTGGSVSTLTIQRTQQEDSAVYLCASSLAGEIQPQHFGDGTRLSIL.

J is TRBJ2-3 and V is TRBV7-2; TRBD2 is a possible D gene (5 bases). The CDR3 extends over 16 amino acids. Per germline, CDR1 SGHTA and CDR2 FQGNSA. V was clipped by 5 bases and J by 1 base, with 16 bases between them. CDR3 bases: TGTGCCAGCAGCCACGCCGCGGGCGGCGGCACAGATACGCAGTATTTT. Its protein product is CASSHAAGGGTDTQYF.